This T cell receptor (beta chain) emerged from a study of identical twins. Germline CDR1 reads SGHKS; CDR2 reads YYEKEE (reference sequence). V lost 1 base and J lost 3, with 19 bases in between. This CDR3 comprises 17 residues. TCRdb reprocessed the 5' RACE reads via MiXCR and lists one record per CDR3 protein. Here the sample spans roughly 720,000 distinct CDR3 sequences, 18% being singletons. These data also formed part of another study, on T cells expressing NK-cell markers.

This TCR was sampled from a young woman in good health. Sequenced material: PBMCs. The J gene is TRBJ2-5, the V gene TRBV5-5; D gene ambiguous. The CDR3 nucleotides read TGTGCCAGCAGCTTGTGGTATGTGGGGATAGCAAAAGAGACCCAGTACTTC. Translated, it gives CASSLWYVGIAKETQYF.